This T cell receptor beta chain appears in the sequencing data of a study of blood T cell repertoires in COVID-19. About the research overall: Researchers got acute and convalescent COVID-19 samples from the United States, Italy and Spain.

Original processing notes: For nucleated cells, counts were estimated from reference gene primer amplification. Assay used: immunoSEQ multiplex PCR; TCRdb lists only in-frame clones, some missing. That table supplies the V and J calls and clone size; D and trimming were determined from the DNA. The sample holds roughly 150,000 clones, approximately 81% seen once. CDR1 is SGHRS, CDR2 YFSETQ, per germline. Trimming pared 4 bases from V and 5 bases from J, leaving 15 bases between. The CDR3 extends over 14 amino acids. The chain uses TRBV5-1 and TRBJ1-1, with a tentative D call TRBD1 (6 bases). The sequence was collected from a woman of 80 years or more with active or convalescent COVID-19. Source material: peripheral blood. DNA for the CDR3: TGCGCCAGCAGCCCCAGGGGTCAGAGAACTGAAGCTTTCTTT. Translation: CASSPRGQRTEAFF.